One and the same sample provided the 7 T cell receptor beta chains below, sequenced in a study of radiotherapy plus CTLA-4 blockade in lung cancer. Generated by immunoSEQ multiplex PCR, the TCRdb table keeps only in-frame clones and is missing some. This sample has tens of thousands of clones, with around 85% found just once. This material consisted of peripheral blood, taken from a patient treated with radiotherapy plus ipilimumab. These receptor sequences come from a human donor with non-small cell lung cancer who had stable disease on radiotherapy plus ipilimumab.

The chain has TRBV7-2 and TRBJ2-3; 8 nucleotides match TRBD1. V lost 9 bases and J lost 6; bases outside the gene matches: 8. CDR1 SGHTA and CDR2 FQGNSA come from the germline V gene. CDR3 length: 13 amino acids. The CDR3, as DNA: TGTGCCAGTTTCATGACAGGGGCTGATACGCAGTATTTT. Residues: CASFMTGADTQYF.

This clone was seen a handful of times. The rearrangement joins TRBV18 to TRBJ1-5; D might be TRBD1 (6 bases). CDR3 length: 15 residues. Trimming took 6 bases from V and 3 from J, leaving 15 bases between them. Germline V CDR1 and CDR2: KGHSH, LQKENI. The CDR3 nucleotides read TGTGCCAGCTCCTCAGGGCAGGGGCTCAATCAGCCCCAGCATTTT. Encoded protein: CASSSGQGLNQPQHF.

The CDR3 DNA reads TGCGCCAGCAGCTTGGCCAACAACTATGGCTACACCTTC. Translated: CASSLANNYGYTF. This sequence joins TRBV5-1 and TRBJ1-2, with D hard to call. This CDR3 has 13 residues. The V and J ends lost 0 bases and 2 bases respectively, with 5 bases between them. Germline CDR1 and CDR2: SGHRS and YFSETQ.

The V and J genes are TRBV4-3 and TRBJ1-2; tentative D call: TRBD1 (5 bases). Germline CDR1 reads LGHNA; CDR2 reads YSLEER. The CDR3 is made up of 14 amino acids. Trimming stripped 0 bases from V and 3 bases from J, with 8 bases between. CDR3 in DNA: TGCGCCAGCAGCCAAGAACTAGGGGACTATGGCTACACCTTC. The encoded protein is CASSQELGDYGYTF.

The CDR3 region is CASSRDQGEGTEAFF. The CDR3 DNA follows: TGTGCCAGCAGCCGCGACCAGGGAGAGGGCACTGAAGCTTTCTTT. The genes are TRBV5-4 and TRBJ1-1, with D possibly matching TRBD1 (5 bases). The CDR3 contains 15 residues. The germline CDR1 and CDR2 sequences are SGHNT and YYREEE (reference sequence). V dropped 4 bases and J dropped 4 bases, with 17 bases sitting between them.

The chain recombines TRBV7-2 with TRBJ1-1; D unresolved. Looked up from germline, CDR1 is SGHTA and CDR2 is FQGNSA. V shed 5 bases and J shed 0 bases, with 16 bases lying between them. The CDR3 is made up of 16 amino acids. CDR3: CASSRPRSNMNTEAFF. The CDR3 DNA reads TGTGCCAGCAGCCGCCCCCGGAGCAACATGAACACTGAAGCTTTCTTT.

The chain links TRBV6-1 to TRBJ2-5; TRBD1 aligns across 9 bases. The V segment lost 9 bases and the J segment 6 bases; nucleotides outside the gene matches: 11. Germline assignment: CDR1 MNHNS and CDR2 SASEGT. There are 14 residues in the CDR3. Here the CDR3 DNA reads TGTGCCAGTCACAAGGACAGGGGCATGAAGACCCAGTACTTC. This codes for CASHKDRGMKTQYF.